The 2 T cell receptor beta chains given below trace back to one sample, sequenced in a study of shared clonotypes between healthy human individuals. Positive CCR7 selection of CD45RO-negative cells yielded the naive CD8 cells, and terminally differentiated effector memory CD45RA+ cells were excluded. Some clones are missing from TCRdb's copy, which holds only in-frame ones; the method was immunoSEQ multiplex PCR. This sample has 1.5 million to 2.5 million clones, with just under 95% found just once. The sequencing input was naive CD8+ T cells sorted from blood. The receptors come from a man younger than 35 in good health.

This clone was observed once. Other DNA sequences in the sample encode the same CDR3. The V and J genes are TRBV27 and TRBJ1-2; 10 positions match TRBD1. J lost 1 base, V lost 5 bases, and 4 bases had no gene match. Germline CDR1 and CDR2: MNHEY and SMNVEV (reference sequence). The CDR3 totals 15 residues. CDR3 in amino acids: CASSPGTGVNYGYTF. The CDR3 DNA reads TGTGCCAGCAGTCCCGGGACAGGGGTTAACTATGGCTACACCTTC.

The chain is built from TRBV9 and TRBJ2-7; the match to TRBD1 covers 8 bases. This CDR3 is 15 amino acids long. CDR1 is SGDLS and CDR2 is YYNGEE in the germline V gene. J was trimmed by 7 bases and V by 0 bases; bases with no gene match: 9. The CDR3 nucleotides are TGTGCCAGCAGCGTAGATCTCGGACAGGGTGGGGAGCAGTACTTC. Protein sequence: CASSVDLGQGGEQYF.